This T cell receptor (beta chain) emerged from a study of siplizumab effects on memory and regulatory T cells. CDR3 length: 12 residues. Germline V gene data show CDR1 as WNHNN and CDR2 as SYGVQD (reference sequence). J was trimmed by 8 bases and V by 10 bases; bases with no gene match: 8. In regard to this clone: Its antigen is unidentified.

Points from the study as a whole: The authors did not confirm suppressive function in proliferating Tregs from siplizumab cultures. Naive T cells appeared more diverse than memory cells and seemed to be major alloresponse contributors.

The assay was immunoSEQ multiplex PCR, and TCRdb's table has in-frame clones only and misses some. Here the sample spans around 95,000 clones, 91% being singletons. Sequenced sample: CD4+ T cells sorted from blood. The origin of this receptor is a human donor in good health. V usage is TRBV10-1 and J usage is TRBJ2-1; 7 bases match TRBD2. This CDR3 reads CANIWGGDEQFF. The CDR3 nucleotides are TGCGCCAACATCTGGGGGGGGGATGAGCAGTTCTTC.